Listed below are T cell receptor beta chains from one sample, sequenced in a study of regulatory T cells in long-lasting Graves disease. TCRdb itself ran the multiplex PCR reads through MiXCR, one entry per CDR3 protein. The data contain 500,000 to 700,000 distinct CDR3 sequences, about 30% of them singletons. The starting material was peripheral blood mononuclear cells (PBMCs), obtained when the disease was refractory, from a patient treated with antithyroid drugs. All receptors derive from a female donor with Graves disease. Both conserved end residues are part of each CDR3. D genes are given only for firm matches. A clone size is listed for some rows: how often the clone was seen (once, few, many), or a class if it is expanded.

clone_size: many; j_call: TRBJ1-5; d_call: .; v_call: TRBV12-3/TRBV12-4; cdr3_nt: TGTGCCAGCAGTTTAACCAGGACTCAGCCCCAGCATTTT; cdr3_aa: CASSLTRTQPQHF
clone_size: many; j_call: TRBJ1-1; d_call: .; v_call: TRBV6-1; cdr3_nt: TGTGCCACCCCAACGGACCAAGTCCCTGAAGCTTTCTTT; cdr3_aa: CATPTDQVPEAFF
clone_size: .; j_call: TRBJ2-5; d_call: .; v_call: TRBV20-1; cdr3_nt: TGCAGTGCTAAGATAGCAGATCAAGAGACCCAGTACTTC; cdr3_aa: CSAKIADQETQYF
clone_size: few; j_call: TRBJ1-1; d_call: .; v_call: TRBV7-3; cdr3_nt: TGTGCCAGCAGCTTAGAACCCGGGGAGGACACTGAAGCTTTCTTT; cdr3_aa: CASSLEPGEDTEAFF
clone_size: .; j_call: TRBJ2-3; d_call: .; v_call: TRBV19; cdr3_nt: TGTGCCAGTATTGGACGGTACACAGATACGCAGTATTTT; cdr3_aa: CASIGRYTDTQYF
clone_size: .; j_call: TRBJ1-3; d_call: .; v_call: TRBV12-3/TRBV12-4; cdr3_nt: TGTGCCAGCAGTTTACGCAGGGTCTCTGGAAACACCATATATTTT; cdr3_aa: CASSLRRVSGNTIYF
clone_size: .; j_call: TRBJ2-7; d_call: .; v_call: TRBV18; cdr3_nt: TGTGCCAGCTCACCAAAGGGAGGCGGGTCCTACGAGCAGTACTTC; cdr3_aa: CASSPKGGGSYEQYF
clone_size: .; j_call: TRBJ1-1; d_call: .; v_call: TRBV29-1; cdr3_nt: TGCAGCGCTGGATCCCGGGACTTAATGAACACTGAAGCTTTCTTT; cdr3_aa: CSAGSRDLMNTEAFF
clone_size: .; j_call: TRBJ1-4; d_call: .; v_call: TRBV6-1; cdr3_nt: TGTGCCTTAAGCACATGGGTTGAGAGGGGTCTGTTTTTT; cdr3_aa: CALSTWVERGLFF
clone_size: .; j_call: TRBJ1-5; d_call: .; v_call: TRBV20-1; cdr3_nt: TGCAGTGCTTGGACATCTAGCAATCAGCCCCAGCATTTT; cdr3_aa: CSAWTSSNQPQHF
clone_size: .; j_call: TRBJ2-7; d_call: TRBD2; v_call: TRBV9; cdr3_nt: TGTGCCAGCAGCGCCCAGGGACTAGCGGACGAGCAGTACTTC; cdr3_aa: CASSAQGLADEQYF